These 9 T cell receptor beta chains were all obtained from the same sample, sequenced in a study of shared clonotypes between healthy human individuals. Measured with immunoSEQ multiplex PCR; TCRdb has only the in-frame clones, and not every one. Of about 680,000 clones listed, roughly 72% were seen once; the top ten hold roughly 1.9%. The sample was memory CD4+ T cells sorted from blood. The subset denotes: CD45RA-negative fraction. All receptors come from a woman in her twenties or thirties in good health.

Many counts were recorded for this clone. The chain combines TRBV2 with TRBJ2-5, with TRBD1 identical over 8 bases. Germline CDR1 SNHLY, CDR2 FYNNEI. This CDR3 comprises 15 residues. V shed 5 bases and J 1 base; nucleotides not matched to a gene: 6. The CDR3 protein is CASSYEGQGQETQYF. DNA of the CDR3: TGTGCCAGCAGTTATGAAGGACAGGGCCAAGAGACCCAGTACTTC.

The chain's CDR3 is CASRVKRKNYEQYF. The DNA for the CDR3 is TGTGCAAGTCGGGTTAAGAGGAAAAACTACGAGCAGTACTTC. This rearrangement joins TRBV12-2 to TRBJ2-7; the D call in the table, TRBD2, was not verified against the DNA. TRBV12-2 constitutes a pseudogene. This CDR3 is 14 amino acids long.

The rearrangement joins TRBV6-4 to TRBJ1-2; TRBD1 is a possible D gene (5 bases). Trimming removed 8 bases from V and 7 bases from J, with 17 bases in between. Germline values: CDR1 MRHNA, CDR2 SNTAGT. The CDR3 has 13 residues. The CDR3 DNA reads as TGTGCCAGCCGGGACCTAGGCCACAGTGGCTACACCTTC. This translates into CASRDLGHSGYTF.

About this clone: The same CDR3 also results from other DNA sequences found in this sample. This chain connects TRBV11-2 to TRBJ1-1; D unclear. This CDR3 has 14 residues. Germline V CDR1 and CDR2: SGHAT, FQNNGV. V lost 1 base to trimming and J lost 1 base, with 7 bases between them. CDR3 loop: CASSLGPANTEAFF. The CDR3 coding sequence is TGTGCCAGCAGCTTAGGCCCAGCGAACACTGAAGCTTTCTTT. Drawing the rest from reference TRBV11-2 and TRBJ1-1, the complete variable domain is EAGVAQSPRYKIIEKRQSVAFWCNPISGHATLYWYQQILGQGPKLLIQFQNNGVVDDSQLPKDRFSAERLKGVDSTLKIQPAKLEDSAVYLCASSLGPANTEAFFGQGTRLTVV.

In regard to this clone: The sample contains more than one DNA sequence encoding this CDR3. This chain connects TRBV7-2 to TRBJ2-2; 13 nucleotides align to TRBD2. This CDR3 comprises 16 residues. Germline CDR1 is SGHTA and CDR2 is FQGNSA. The V and J ends lost 2 bases and 6 bases, in that order; junction bases with no gene match: 3. The CDR3 coding sequence is TGTGCCAGCAGCTTACGACTAGCGGGAGGCCCCGGGGAGCTGTTTTTT. Protein sequence: CASSLRLAGGPGELFF.

This sequence joins TRBV29-1 and TRBJ2-1, with D possibly being TRBD1 or TRBD2 (5 bases each). The CDR3 covers 13 residues. Germline values: CDR1 SQVTM, CDR2 ANQGSEA. Trimming took off 3 bases at V and 7 bases at J, with 13 bases between the two ends. The CDR3 sequence: CSVDWDRNNEQFF. CDR3 in DNA: TGCAGCGTTGACTGGGACCGCAATAATGAGCAGTTCTTC.

The gene calls are TRBV30 and TRBJ2-7, with D perhaps TRBD2 (6 bases). Germline V lookup: CDR1 GTSNPN, CDR2 SVGIG (reference sequence). The CDR3 loop spans 13 amino acids. The V gene lost 3 bases and the J gene lost 6 bases, with 15 bases spanning the gap. CDR3 DNA: TGTGCCTGGAGCCGTCCAGCGGGTATCGAGCAGTACTTC. Residues: CAWSRPAGIEQYF. The complete variable domain, with remaining parts taken from reference TRBV30 and TRBJ2-7, reads SQTIHQWPATLVQPVGSPLSLECTVEGTSNPNLYWYRQAAGRGLQLLFYSVGIGQISSEVPQNLSASRPQDRQFILSSKKLLLSDSGFYLCAWSRPAGIEQYFGPGTRLTVT.

This clone has a handful of counts. V usage is TRBV21-1 and J usage is TRBJ2-1; the listed D gene, TRBD1, was not tested against the DNA. TRBV21-1 is classified as a pseudogene. CDR3 length: 14 amino acids. The CDR3 is CASREGQTNNEQFF. The CDR3, as DNA: TGTGCCAGCAGAGAAGGACAAACAAACAATGAGCAGTTCTTC.

This clone was counted a few times. The chain couples TRBV10-1 to TRBJ2-3; TRBD2 aligns across 9 bases. Germline V gives CDR1 WNHNN, CDR2 SYGVQD (reference sequence). The V and J ends lost 6 bases and 3 bases, in that order; junction bases with no gene match: 7. The CDR3 runs to 15 residues. The CDR3 loop reads CASRASGAETDTQYF. In DNA form, the CDR3 reads TGCGCCAGCAGAGCTAGCGGGGCCGAGACAGATACGCAGTATTTT.